This TCR beta chain was recorded in a study of human T cells and chemical hapten exposure (dated by TCRdb to 2020 to 2022). Background on the whole study: For sensitization, 2% DPC in acetone was applied to an approximately 2 cm by approximately 2 cm area of upper inner arm skin. Throughout the study period of roughly 24 weeks, patients also received therapeutic DPC doses to the scalp every week. Patch testing was performed on the upper back with Finn chambers containing 0.01% DPC, and the patch tests were scored after 6 days according to International Contact Dermatitis Research Group standards. The mostly female patient cohort included alopecia areata with under or over 50% scalp involvement, alopecia totalis and alopecia universalis. Libraries were combined into a pool for sequencing, and differences in TCR yield between samples came mainly from small differences in library volumes within the pool. Peripheral blood TCR repertoire changes were tracked in vivo in alopecia patients during primary and secondary sensitization to the hapten diphenylcyclopropenone (DPC). Patient blood was sampled pre-sensitization (week 0) and at 2, 6 and about 24 weeks after DPC sensitization. For TCR sequencing, blood came from 25 to 30 alopecia patients at anywhere from one to four time points (pre-sensitization, 2, 6 and 24 weeks).

Broader findings and caveats from the paper: No change with DPC sensitization was found in the number of TCRs above 1 in 1000 frequency, and no evidence of global repertoire structure alterations was found. All patients had alopecia, a presumed autoimmune disease, so their immune response might differ from that of healthy individuals. Significantly more large CDR3 similarity clusters were formed by expanded TCRs than by pre-sensitization or healthy control sets, consistent with antigen-driven responses. Repeated subsampling changed both the strength of the expansion versus patch-test correlation and the threshold at which the correlation became significant. Patch test score was positively correlated with the number of PT1 expanded TCRs, with significance at thresholds 8, 16 and 32 but not at 4.

To prepare the library, RACE was applied. The reads were generated on a NextSeq 500. During library preparation, unique molecular identifiers were attached to individual cDNA molecules so that TCRs could be counted in a quantitative, reproducible way. For every blood RNA sample, sequencing covered both the TCR alpha and TCR beta chains. The paper's processing steps were these. A median of approximately 96,000 TCRs per sample was observed, with a range of about 20,000 to 750,000. V, J and CDR3 annotation of the TCR reads was performed with the Decombinator software suite. For PS versus PT1 abundance plots, all samples were subsampled to the same number of TCRs (28,000). TCRs were defined as expanded if absent before sensitization and observed at least eight times at the 2-week time point. The raw public reads went through TCRdb reprocessing: fastp at Q25, MiXCR clone calling, in-frame beta chains kept. CDR3 protein duplicates are merged, each entry listing the most common genes and DNA. The V and J calls and clone size come from TCRdb's table, not from the authors' own analysis. The sample table contains 140,000 or so distinct CDR3 sequences; only one count was recorded for approximately 12% of them. The ten most abundant clones make up 1.4% of the sample.

Germline trimming: 4 bases from V, 4 bases from J; junction bases outside gene matches: 14. Looking up the germline V gene yields CDR1 SGHDT and CDR2 YYEEEE. Counted from cysteine to phenylalanine, this CDR3 has 17 amino acids. Here the CDR3 DNA is all that survives: 51 bases in frame from base 1. The intended sense of this specimen's time point label: patch test 2, 6 weeks after DPC sensitization. The sample's treatment or condition label, in plain terms: therapeutic diphenylcyclopropenone sensitization with weekly scalp DPC. Blood at each patch-test visit was drawn before the patch test was applied. Patients were eligible if aged 18 to 70, diagnosed with alopecia and judged suitable for DPC therapy, and pregnant patients were excluded. Total RNA was isolated from unfractionated whole blood collected in Tempus Blood RNA tubes. This clonotype was seen many times. Its antigen remains unidentified. The record has no base qualities; no much larger clone is one base away.

The TCR originated in a woman between 50 and 59 years old with alopecia areata. Some clones in this sample may be carry-over from other donors' samples. Specimen: whole blood, collected in connection with sensitization to the hapten diphenylcyclopropenone (DPC). The chain uses TRBV5-6 and TRBJ2-5; the central 9 bases match TRBD1. The DNA is TGTGCCAGCAGCCCACCCGGACAGGGGAGGCTAGCAGAGACCCAGTACTTC. Translated, this gives CASSPPGQGRLAETQYF.